The 14 T cell receptor beta chains below come from one sample, sequenced in a study of hypomethylating agent response in myelodysplastic syndrome. Libraries were prepared by immunoSEQ multiplex PCR; TCRdb keeps only in-frame clonotypes and omits some of them. Of around 4,400 clones in the sample, approximately 84% were seen once. Source: bone marrow, taken before or after starting hypomethylating agent treatment for myelodysplastic syndrome (not recorded which). These receptors all stem from a human donor with myelodysplastic syndrome.

V gene TRBV2 combines with J gene TRBJ1-5; TRBD1 is a possible D gene (6 bases). Per germline, CDR1 SNHLY and CDR2 FYNNEI. The CDR3 covers 15 residues. V was cut by 5 bases and J by 5 bases, with 16 bases left in between. The CDR3, as DNA: TGTGCCAGCAGTCAGGGAGGGGGAGGGTATCAGCCCCAGCATTTT. Translating gives CASSQGGGGYQPQHF.

V usage is TRBV2 and J usage is TRBJ2-4; D perhaps matches TRBD1 (6 bases). Germline CDR1 SNHLY, CDR2 FYNNEI. The CDR3 is 14 residues long. Between the trimmed V and J ends, which lost 4 bases and 5 bases, there was a span of 12 bases. Here the CDR3 reads CASSVDGGQNIQYF. The CDR3 region has the DNA TGTGCCAGCAGTGTAGATGGGGGCCAAAACATTCAGTACTTC.

The chain joins TRBV19 to TRBJ1-1; TRBD1 matches 8 bases. There are 17 residues in the CDR3. CDR1 is LNHDA, CDR2 SQIVND, per germline (reference sequence). The junction had 9 bases not matched to a gene; V was cut back by 1 base and J by 2 bases. The CDR3 DNA is TGTGCCAGTAGTATAGCAGGGGGCCCGACTTCTAACACTGAAGCTTTCTTT. Translating gives CASSIAGGPTSNTEAFF.

This chain joins TRBV11-2 and TRBJ2-5; D remains unclear. Germline V gene data show CDR1 as SGHAT and CDR2 as FQNNGV. The CDR3 loop spans 12 amino acids. The V end was cut by 2 bases, the J end by 6 bases, with 7 bases between. CDR3 nucleotides: TGTGCCAGCAGCTTATTCTCTCAGACCCAGTACTTC. This codes for CASSLFSQTQYF.

The rearrangement uses TRBV9 and TRBJ1-2; D perhaps matches TRBD1 (5 bases). The V gene's germline CDR1 is SGDLS and CDR2 YYNGEE. The CDR3 has 16 amino acids. Trimming removed 4 bases from V and 5 bases from J, with 21 bases in between. The CDR3 reads CASSTRQSPGGYGYTF. CDR3 nucleotide sequence: TGTGCCAGCAGCACACGACAGAGCCCTGGGGGATATGGCTACACCTTC.

J is TRBJ2-1 and V is TRBV7-2, with 11 nucleotides matching TRBD2. The J segment lost 7 bases and the V segment lost 5 bases, leaving 13 bases of the junction unmatched. The germline V gene has CDR1 SGHTA and CDR2 FQGNSA. This CDR3 spans 17 amino acids. The CDR3 region is CASSPPFLAGGRNEQFF. In DNA form, the CDR3 reads TGTGCCAGCAGCCCGCCCTTTCTAGCGGGGGGACGGAATGAGCAGTTCTTC.

The genes are TRBV5-1 and TRBJ1-1; D may be TRBD1 (5 bases). Trimming left V 0 bases short and J 1 base short, with 7 bases between. The germline V gene encodes CDR1 SGHRS and CDR2 YFSETQ. This CDR3 comprises 14 residues. CDR3 sequence reads: CASSLERGNTEAFF. The CDR3 DNA reads TGCGCCAGCAGCTTGGAAAGGGGGAACACTGAAGCTTTCTTT.

The chain combines TRBV19 with TRBJ1-2, with 7 bases aligning to TRBD1. Germline V gene lookup returns CDR1 LNHDA and CDR2 SQIVND (reference sequence). The CDR3 is 14 residues long. J was trimmed by 3 bases and V by 8 bases; bases with no gene match: 9. The CDR3 DNA follows: TGTGCCAGTCGAGAGACAGGGAACGACTATGGCTACACCTTC. Translating gives CASRETGNDYGYTF.

V gene TRBV14 combines with J gene TRBJ1-1; D uncertain. Germline assignment: CDR1 SGHDN and CDR2 FVKESK. With 2 bases removed from V and 1 base from J, the gap between germline ends came to 5 bases. CDR3 length: 13 amino acids. CDR3 nucleotide sequence: TGTGCCAGCAGCCAAACCAAGAACACTGAAGCTTTCTTT. The encoded protein is CASSQTKNTEAFF.

The V and J genes are TRBV5-6 and TRBJ2-2; tentative D call: TRBD2 (5 bases). Trimming shortened V by 2 bases and J by 7 bases, and 27 bases separated the two germline ends. There are 19 residues in the CDR3. CDR1 is SGHDT, CDR2 YYEEEE, per germline. The CDR3 nucleotides are TGTGCCAGCAGCTTCTTTGCCATTTTTGTAACGGGAACCGGCGGGGAGCTGTTTTTT. Its translation: CASSFFAIFVTGTGGELFF. Using reference TRBV5-6 and TRBJ2-2 for the parts outside the CDR3, the full variable domain is DAGVTQSPTHLIKTRGQQVTLRCSPKSGHDTVSWYQQALGQGPQFIFQYYEEEERQRGNFPDRFSGHQFPNYSSELNVNALLLGDSALYLCASSFFAIFVTGTGGELFFGEGSRLTVL.

The rearrangement uses TRBV5-5 and TRBJ1-4; D remains ambiguous. This CDR3 is 14 amino acids long. Germline lookup yields CDR1 SGHKS and CDR2 YYEKEE (reference sequence). Trimming cost V 4 bases and J 3 bases, with 10 bases left between them. In DNA form, the CDR3 reads TGTGCCAGCAGCGTCCGGCAATCTAATGAAAAACTGTTTTTT. Its translation is CASSVRQSNEKLFF. Variable domain in full (rest from reference TRBV5-5 and TRBJ1-4): DAGVTQSPTHLIKTRGQQVTLRCSPISGHKSVSWYQQVLGQGPQFIFQYYEKEERGRGNFPDRFSARQFPNYSSELNVNALLLGDSALYLCASSVRQSNEKLFFGSGTQLSVL.

This clone came up a few times. The V and J genes are TRBV6-5 and TRBJ1-5, with D unresolved. The ends were cut back, 5 bases at V and 4 bases at J, with 15 bases in the middle. The CDR3 has 15 amino acids. Germline CDR1 is MNHEY and CDR2 is SVGAGI. CDR3 in DNA: TGTGCCAGCAGTCTAAAGGGTAGTCCTAATCAGCCCCAGCATTTT. This codes for CASSLKGSPNQPQHF.

The V and J genes are TRBV19 and TRBJ2-1; TRBD1 might be the D (6 bases). The V gene lost 6 bases and the J gene lost 4 bases, with 10 bases spanning the gap. Per germline, CDR1 LNHDA and CDR2 SQIVND (reference sequence). The CDR3 sequence is 13 residues long. In DNA form, the CDR3 reads TGTGCCAGTAGGGGGGCTGATTACAATGAGCAGTTCTTC. It specifies CASRGADYNEQFF.

This rearrangement joins TRBV27 to TRBJ2-7, with D tentatively TRBD2 (6 bases). The CDR3 loop spans 13 amino acids. Germline V gives CDR1 MNHEY, CDR2 SMNVEV (reference sequence). Trimming took off 5 bases at V and 7 bases at J, with 15 bases between the two ends. CDR3 residues: CASSPRPGLEQYV. In DNA form, the CDR3 reads TGTGCCAGCAGTCCAAGACCGGGACTTGAGCAGTACGTC.